The 17 T cell receptor beta chains below all came from one sample that was sequenced in a study of PD-1 blockade in classical Hodgkin lymphoma. Assay used: immunoSEQ multiplex PCR; TCRdb lists only in-frame clones, some missing. The data contain roughly 90,000 clones, about 83% of them seen just once; the ten biggest clones take up 15% to 20%. Time point here: cycle 4 day 1 (C4D1), after 6 weeks of nivolumab. Brentuximab vedotin exposure varied among the patients, all of whom had relapsed after autologous stem cell transplantation. The material was peripheral blood mononuclear cells (PBMCs), obtained before the fourth cycle of nivolumab. These receptor sequences come from a human donor with classical Hodgkin lymphoma.

The chain recombines TRBV28 with TRBJ2-5; D is possibly TRBD2 (6 bases). V lost 8 bases and J 5 bases, leaving 18 bases between the germline ends. Germline CDR1 reads MDHEN; CDR2 reads SYDVKM. This CDR3 is built from 14 residues. The CDR3 spells CASGPDTAGETQYF. Written as DNA, the CDR3 is TGTGCCAGCGGACCGGACACCGCGGGGGAGACCCAGTACTTC.

This chain links TRBV30 with TRBJ1-2; 7 nucleotides line up with TRBD1. V shed 4 bases and J 7 bases; nucleotides not matched to a gene: 18. The CDR3 has 16 residues. Germline loops: CDR1 GTSNPN, CDR2 SVGIG (reference sequence). This CDR3 reads CAWNKLGQVPSFGYTF. DNA of the CDR3: TGTGCCTGGAATAAACTCGGACAGGTCCCTTCGTTTGGCTACACCTTC.

This chain links TRBV10-2 with TRBJ2-7, with D hard to call. V lost 4 bases to trimming and J lost 2 bases, with 9 bases between them. The CDR3 is 13 amino acids. Germline V gives CDR1 WSHSY, CDR2 SAAADI. The CDR3 DNA reads as TGCGCCAGCAGTGTACTAATAACCTACGAGCAGTACTTC. It specifies CASSVLITYEQYF.

This sequence joins TRBV27 and TRBJ2-2; 10 bases fit TRBD2. In germline, CDR1 is MNHEY, CDR2 SMNVEV (reference sequence). CDR3 length: 14 residues. V shed 4 bases and J 7 bases; nucleotides not matched to a gene: 3. The CDR3 protein is CASSWTSGIGELFF. CDR3 nucleotide sequence: TGTGCCAGCAGTTGGACTAGCGGTATCGGGGAGCTGTTTTTT.

This clone was picked up one time. This chain uses TRBV14 with TRBJ2-2; TRBD1 is a possible D gene (6 bases). This CDR3 is built from 17 residues. The V gene lost 1 base and the J gene lost 4 bases, with 16 bases spanning the gap. CDR1 SGHDN and CDR2 FVKESK come from the germline V gene. The CDR3, as DNA: TGTGCCAGCAGCCAAGTTCCGGCAGGGGAAGGCACCGGGGAGCTGTTTTTT. Its protein is CASSQVPAGEGTGELFF. The variable domain in full, completed from reference TRBV14 and TRBJ2-2, reads EAGVTQFPSHSVIEKGQTVTLRCDPISGHDNLYWYRRVMGKEIKFLLHFVKESKQDESGMPNNRFLAERTGGTYSTLKVQPAELEDSGVYFCASSQVPAGEGTGELFFGEGSRLTVL.

The chain couples TRBV5-1 to TRBJ2-7, with 15 bases fitting TRBD2. CDR3 length: 19 residues. Trimming at V came to 0 bases and at J to 2 bases, leaving 9 bases not matched to a gene. The germline V gene encodes CDR1 SGHRS and CDR2 YFSETQ. CDR3 region: CASSLVGTSGRLEPYEQYF. DNA of the CDR3: TGCGCCAGCAGCTTGGTGGGGACTAGCGGGAGGCTAGAGCCCTACGAGCAGTACTTC.

This clone has only one observation. This chain links TRBV5-8 with TRBJ2-5; 10 positions match TRBD2. Germline V gene sequence: CDR1 SGHTS, CDR2 YDEGEE. This CDR3 is built from 16 residues. The ends lost 4 bases at V and 4 bases at J; junction bases unmatched: 10. CDR3: CASSISGRAGGETQYF. The CDR3 DNA is TGTGCCAGCAGCATAAGCGGGAGGGCCGGTGGAGAGACCCAGTACTTC.

This clone was picked up a small number of times. The chain recombines TRBV9 with TRBJ1-1; 9 bases align to TRBD1. Losses at the gene ends were 4 bases for V and 4 bases for J; bases not matched to a gene: 14. Germline assignment: CDR1 SGDLS and CDR2 YYNGEE. The CDR3 totals 17 residues. The CDR3, as DNA: TGTGCCAGCAGCCGTCCCCTTGGGACAGGGCTGGGCACTGAAGCTTTCTTT. Translated, it gives CASSRPLGTGLGTEAFF.

The V and J genes are TRBV7-9 and TRBJ1-1, with D hard to call. V was pared by 2 bases and J by 5 bases, with 3 bases between. The length of the CDR3 is 11 residues. The germline V gene has CDR1 SEHNR and CDR2 FQNEAQ (reference sequence). The CDR3 sequence is CASSLMTEAFF. In DNA, the CDR3 is TGTGCCAGCAGCTTAATGACTGAAGCTTTCTTT.

This chain joins TRBV2 and TRBJ2-5; 8 nucleotides align to TRBD2. This CDR3 region has 15 residues. Germline CDR1 and CDR2: SNHLY and FYNNEI. V was pared by 3 bases and J by 5 bases, with 8 bases of the junction left unmatched. CDR3: CASSDVSGKRETQYF. The CDR3 DNA follows: TGTGCCAGCAGTGACGTTAGCGGGAAACGGGAGACCCAGTACTTC.

The rearrangement links TRBV28 to TRBJ2-1; possible D gene TRBD2, 5 bases. CDR3 size: 15 residues. Germline lookup yields CDR1 MDHEN and CDR2 SYDVKM. V was shortened by 2 bases and J by 9 bases, with 17 bases between the two germline ends. The CDR3 loop is CASSLRRGFTFEQFF. CDR3 coding DNA: TGTGCCAGCAGTTTAAGGAGAGGGTTTACGTTTGAGCAGTTCTTC.

The chain couples TRBV7-9 to TRBJ2-3, with D possibly matching TRBD1 (6 bases). The CDR3 is 15 amino acids. V was clipped by 1 base and J by 2 bases, with 10 bases between them. CDR1 and CDR2 from the germline V gene are SEHNR and FQNEAQ (reference sequence). CDR3 amino acids: CASSLDSGVTDTQYF. DNA of the CDR3: TGTGCCAGCAGCTTAGATTCAGGGGTCACAGATACGCAGTATTTT. The full variable domain, with the rest looked up from reference TRBV7-9 and TRBJ2-3, is DTGVSQNPRHKITKRGQNVTFRCDPISEHNRLYWYRQTLGQGPEFLTYFQNEAQLEKSRLLSDRFSAERPKGSFSTLEIQRTEQGDSAMYLCASSLDSGVTDTQYFGPGTRLTVL.

The chain uses TRBV14 and TRBJ2-2, with no clear D. CDR1 is SGHDN, CDR2 FVKESK, per germline. The V gene lost 1 base and the J gene lost 3 bases, with 9 bases spanning the gap. This CDR3 contains 15 residues. CDR3 coding DNA: TGTGCCAGCAGCCAAGTGTTTCTTGACACCGGGGAGCTGTTTTTT. Residues: CASSQVFLDTGELFF.

The chain uses TRBV4-1 and TRBJ1-2, with a weak D call TRBD1 (5 bases). Germline CDR1 MGHRA, CDR2 YSYEKL. This CDR3 contains 13 residues. The V gene lost 3 bases and the J gene lost 7 bases, with 12 bases spanning the gap. For the CDR3, the DNA is TGCGCCAGCAGCCATCTGGGACTTGGTGGCTACACCTTC. Translating it yields CASSHLGLGGYTF.

This CDR3 reads CASSLGAETQYF. The CDR3 region has the DNA TGTGCCAGCAGCTTAGGAGCCGAGACCCAGTACTTC. This rearrangement joins TRBV7-6 to TRBJ2-5, with D unclear. Germline V gene data show CDR1 as SGHVS and CDR2 as FNYEAQ. The CDR3 sequence is 12 residues long. V lost 1 base to trimming and J lost 5 bases, with 5 bases between them.

The V and J genes are TRBV9 and TRBJ2-7; D is uncertain. The CDR3 has 13 amino acids. The V and J ends lost 0 bases and 4 bases respectively, with 8 bases between them. The germline gives CDR1 SGDLS, CDR2 YYNGEE. The CDR3 nucleotides read TGTGCCAGCAGCGTAGACAGTTCTTACGAGCAGTACTTC. Translated: CASSVDSSYEQYF. The variable domain in full, with the rest retrieved from reference TRBV9 and TRBJ2-7, is DSGVTQTPKHLITATGQRVTLRCSPRSGDLSVYWYQQSLDQGLQFLIQYYNGEERAKGNILERFSAQQFPDLHSELNLSSLELGDSALYFCASSVDSSYEQYFGPGTRLTVT.

This chain uses TRBV27 with TRBJ2-4, with D unclear. Trimming left V 1 base short and J 2 bases short, with 9 bases between. This CDR3 is built from 15 residues. Germline assignment: CDR1 MNHEY and CDR2 SMNVEV (reference sequence). The CDR3 here is CASSLFTVTKNIQYF. CDR3 bases: TGTGCCAGCAGTTTATTCACGGTGACCAAAAACATTCAGTACTTC.